This is a list of T cell receptor beta chains from one sample in a study of blood T cells in healthy people across ages. TCRdb re-derived calls from the 5' RACE reads in MiXCR, one entry per CDR3 protein. The sample holds about a million distinct CDR3 sequences, 35% to 45% seen once. Material for sequencing was blood. Every receptor here comes from a young man in good health. CDR3s include the opening cysteine and the closing phenylalanine or tryptophan. Fields, in order: V gene, D gene, clone size, J gene, CDR3 protein, CDR3 DNA. A D gene is named only where the DNA matches it firmly. A clone size is listed for some rows: how often the clone was seen (once, few, many), or a class if it is expanded.

TRBV9	.	many	TRBJ2-1	CASSVATYNEQFF	TGTGCCAGCAGCGTAGCGACCTACAATGAGCAGTTCTTC
TRBV12-3/TRBV12-4	TRBD1	few	TRBJ1-1	CASSPHGQGAPGEAFF	TGTGCCAGCAGTCCGCACGGACAGGGGGCGCCCGGTGAAGCTTTCTTT
TRBV3-1	.	many	TRBJ2-3	CASSIGGTDTQYF	TGTGCCAGCAGCATCGGTGGCACAGATACGCAGTATTTT
TRBV20-1	.	.	TRBJ2-3	CSARRGGYRTDTQYF	TGCAGTGCTAGGAGAGGGGGGTACAGGACAGATACGCAGTATTTT
TRBV27	.	few	TRBJ2-1	CASSPIDYRPFGSYNEQFF	TGTGCCAGCAGTCCCATCGACTACCGGCCTTTCGGGTCCTACAATGAGCAGTTCTTC
TRBV28	.	.	TRBJ1-1	CASSLPQGYWGHTEAFF	TGTGCCAGCAGTTTACCGCAGGGATATTGGGGTCACACTGAAGCTTTCTTT
TRBV5-1	.	.	TRBJ1-2	CANSVEDLYGYTF	TGCGCCAACAGTGTCGAGGATCTCTATGGCTACACCTTC
TRBV3-1	.	few	TRBJ1-4	CASSQAYNEKLFF	TGTGCCAGCAGCCAAGCCTATAATGAAAAACTGTTTTTT
TRBV2	TRBD1	.	TRBJ1-5	CASSFGDRVQPQHF	TGTGCCAGCAGTTTTGGGGACAGAGTACAGCCCCAGCATTTT
TRBV10-3	.	once	TRBJ2-5	CAISTLKTGTSKETQYF	TGTGCCATCAGTACTCTCAAAACCGGGACCTCAAAAGAGACCCAGTACTTC
TRBV6-2/TRBV6-3	TRBD2	few	TRBJ2-1	CASRTSLLAGGYNEQFF	TGTGCCAGCAGAACTAGTCTACTAGCGGGAGGTTACAATGAGCAGTTCTTC
TRBV20-1	TRBD1	.	TRBJ1-4	CSALRDSSPTNEKLFF	TGCAGTGCTCTTCGGGACAGTTCGCCAACTAATGAAAAACTGTTTTTT
TRBV24-1	.	few	TRBJ2-1	CATSDPTSNNEQFF	TGTGCCACCAGTGACCCTACTAGCAACAATGAGCAGTTCTTC
TRBV12-3/TRBV12-4	.	few	TRBJ2-4	CASSVGTENIQYF	TGTGCCAGCAGTGTCGGGACGGAAAACATTCAGTACTTC
TRBV7-2	.	few	TRBJ2-2	CASSLELSTGELFF	TGTGCCAGCAGTTTGGAACTATCCACCGGGGAGCTGTTTTTT
TRBV29-1	.	few	TRBJ2-7	CSVVSRVGYEQYF	TGCAGCGTTGTTTCGAGGGTAGGGTACGAGCAGTACTTC
TRBV13	.	.	TRBJ2-7	CASSGGRNYYEQYF	TGTGCCAGCAGCGGTGGACGGAATTACTACGAGCAGTACTTC
TRBV24-1	.	.	TRBJ2-4	CATSDSPSVIQYF	TGTGCCACCAGTGATTCTCCTAGTGTCATTCAGTACTTC
TRBV4-1	TRBD1	.	TRBJ1-2	CASSQPTGLGYGYTF	TGCGCCAGCAGCCAACCGACAGGGTTGGGGTATGGCTACACCTTC
TRBV3-1	TRBD1	few	TRBJ2-1	CASSQGDRVTDNEQFF	TGTGCCAGCAGCCAAGGGGACAGGGTAACGGACAATGAGCAGTTCTTC
TRBV14	.	.	TRBJ1-4	CASSQGFEKLFF	TGTGCCAGCAGCCAAGGGTTTGAAAAACTGTTTTTT
TRBV5-1	.	.	TRBJ2-5	CASSSQGRGSYNEQYF	TGCGCCAGCAGCTCGCAGGGGAGAGGATCCTACAATGAGCAGTACTTC
TRBV12-3/TRBV12-4	.	.	TRBJ1-1	CASSPQGEDTEAFF	TGTGCCAGCAGTCCCCAGGGCGAGGACACTGAAGCTTTCTTT
TRBV7-2	.	.	TRBJ2-1	CASSSLAGALYNEQFF	TGTGCCAGCAGCTCACTTGCGGGGGCCCTTTACAATGAGCAGTTCTTC
TRBV5-1	.	.	TRBJ2-7	CASSLEPGRYEQYF	TGCGCCAGCAGCTTGGAGCCAGGGAGGTACGAGCAGTACTTC
TRBV24-1	TRBD1	.	TRBJ1-5	CATSDSDRGNQPQHF	TGTGCCACCAGTGACTCGGACAGGGGCAATCAGCCCCAGCATTTT
TRBV5-6	TRBD2	.	TRBJ2-7	CASLAGGSYNEQYF	TGTGCCAGCTTAGCGGGGGGTTCCTACAATGAGCAGTACTTC
TRBV20-1	TRBD1	.	TRBJ2-1	CSARPGTGVVYEQFF	TGCAGTGCTAGGCCTGGGACAGGGGTAGTTTATGAGCAGTTCTTC
TRBV6-1	TRBD2	few	TRBJ2-1	CASSPAGGENEQFF	TGTGCCAGCAGTCCCGCGGGGGGGGAAAATGAGCAGTTCTTC
TRBV5-5	TRBD1	.	TRBJ1-1	CASSLQGPLVNTEAFF	TGTGCCAGCAGCCTACAGGGGCCCCTCGTGAACACTGAAGCTTTCTTT
TRBV6-2/TRBV6-3	TRBD1	.	TRBJ1-1	CASSRRQGTNTEAFF	TGTGCCAGCAGTCGTAGACAGGGAACGAACACTGAAGCTTTCTTT
TRBV7-2	.	.	TRBJ2-4	CASSLPSSGIQYF	TGTGCCAGCAGCTTACCTAGCTCGGGCATTCAGTACTTC
TRBV12-3/TRBV12-4	.	few	TRBJ2-3	CASRDAGPRDTQYF	TGTGCCAGTCGGGACGCCGGGCCCCGGGATACGCAGTATTTT
TRBV6-2/TRBV6-3	.	.	TRBJ2-1	CATTFRLHNEQFF	TGTGCCACCACCTTTCGGCTGCACAATGAGCAGTTCTTC
TRBV9	TRBD2	.	TRBJ2-1	CASSVRAGGFHEQFF	TGTGCCAGCAGCGTAAGGGCGGGGGGCTTCCATGAGCAGTTCTTC
TRBV2	.	few	TRBJ1-2	CASNGAVGSSYTF	TGTGCCAGCAACGGGGCAGTGGGGAGCAGCTACACCTTC
TRBV6-6	TRBD1	.	TRBJ2-1	CASSYTQGSEETQFF	TGTGCCAGCAGTTACACACAGGGGAGTGAAGAGACCCAGTTCTTC
TRBV20-1	.	few	TRBJ1-2	CSARDGGYSTSMLGYTF	TGCAGTGCTAGAGATGGGGGATATTCTACTTCTATGTTAGGCTACACCTTC
TRBV7-6	TRBD2	few	TRBJ2-3	CASSLGTSGSSTDTQYF	TGTGCCAGCAGCTTAGGGACTAGCGGGTCTAGCACAGATACGCAGTATTTT
TRBV3-1	.	.	TRBJ1-5	CASSQGVLGGNQPQHF	TGTGCCAGCAGCCAAGGGGTACTGGGGGGCAATCAGCCCCAGCATTTT
TRBV9	.	few	TRBJ2-1	CASSVLGDNEQFF	TGTGCCAGCAGCGTCCTTGGAGACAATGAGCAGTTCTTC
TRBV29-1	.	.	TRBJ1-5	CSVTTGTRGPNQPQHF	TGCAGCGTCACAACTGGGACAAGGGGACCCAATCAGCCCCAGCATTTT
TRBV4-3	TRBD2	.	TRBJ2-1	CASSPMERGRNEQFF	TGCGCCAGCAGCCCCATGGAGCGGGGGCGGAATGAGCAGTTCTTC
TRBV30	.	few	TRBJ2-2	CASYWTGELFF	TGTGCCTCATATTGGACCGGGGAGCTGTTTTTT
TRBV28	.	.	TRBJ2-7	CASSSIPISYEQYF	TGTGCCAGCAGTTCCATACCAATCTCCTACGAGCAGTACTTC